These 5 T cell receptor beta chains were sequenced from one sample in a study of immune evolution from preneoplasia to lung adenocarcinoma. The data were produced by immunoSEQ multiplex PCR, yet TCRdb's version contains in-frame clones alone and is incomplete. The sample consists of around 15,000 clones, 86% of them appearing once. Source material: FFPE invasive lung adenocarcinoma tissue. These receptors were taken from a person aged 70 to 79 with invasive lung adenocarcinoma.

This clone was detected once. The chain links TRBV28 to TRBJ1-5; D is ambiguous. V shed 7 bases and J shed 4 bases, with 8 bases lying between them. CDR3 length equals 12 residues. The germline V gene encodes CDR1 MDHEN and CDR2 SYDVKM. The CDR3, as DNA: TGTGCCAGCACAGGTACAAATCAGCCCCAGCATTTT. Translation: CASTGTNQPQHF.

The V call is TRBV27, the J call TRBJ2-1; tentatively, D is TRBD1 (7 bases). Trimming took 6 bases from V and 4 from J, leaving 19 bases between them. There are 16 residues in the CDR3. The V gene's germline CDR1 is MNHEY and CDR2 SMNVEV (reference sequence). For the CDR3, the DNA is TGTGCCAGCAGCCCAGGGGGGACTGTCAATTACAATGAGCAGTTCTTC. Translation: CASSPGGTVNYNEQFF.

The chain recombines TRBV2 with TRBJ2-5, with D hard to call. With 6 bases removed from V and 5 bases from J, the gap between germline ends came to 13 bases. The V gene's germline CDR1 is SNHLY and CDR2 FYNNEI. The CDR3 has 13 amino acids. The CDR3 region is CASSIGDRETQYF. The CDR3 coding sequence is TGTGCCAGCAGCATCGGTGATCGGGAGACCCAGTACTTC.

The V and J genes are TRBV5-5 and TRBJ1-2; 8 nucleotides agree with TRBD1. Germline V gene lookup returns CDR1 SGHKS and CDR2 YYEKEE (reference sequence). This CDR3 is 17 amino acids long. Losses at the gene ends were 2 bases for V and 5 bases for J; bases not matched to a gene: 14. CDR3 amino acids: CASSLALGDRRLYGYTF. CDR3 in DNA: TGTGCCAGCAGCTTAGCCTTAGGGGACAGGAGGTTGTATGGCTACACCTTC.

The CDR3 sequence: CAISVGQGSHEQYF. The CDR3 region has the DNA TGTGCCATTAGCGTCGGACAGGGGAGCCACGAGCAGTACTTC. The rearrangement joins TRBV10-3 to TRBJ2-7, with 9 bases aligning to TRBD1. Germline lookup yields CDR1 ENHRY and CDR2 SYGVKD. The CDR3 has 14 amino acids. The junction had 11 bases not matched to a gene; V was cut back by 9 bases and J by 5 bases.